The TCR beta chain described here comes from a study of blood T cells in healthy people across ages. This clonotype was recorded a few times. Its target is not known. With a J-beta primer mix and a sample-barcoded 5' primer, a second PCR ran 7 to 11 cycles. TCRdb processed the 5' RACE reads anew with MiXCR; each CDR3 protein has one entry. The sample yields some 760,000 distinct CDR3 sequences, 25% seen once. Study-wide findings and caveats: It was not known whether donors were CMV positive (a possible confounder of expanded clonotype changes). Unsorted PBMC material precluded a definitive naive versus antigen-experienced comparison.

Trimming took off 2 bases at V and 9 bases at J, with 16 bases between the two ends. CDR3 length: 14 amino acids. This same sample was also part of a study on T cells of mothers and their children. That source adds: The study found slightly higher but non-significant overlap in related versus unrelated mother-child pairs. Detection yielded no persistent microchimeric T cell clones.

What was sequenced was blood. This chain joins TRBV12-3 or TRBV12-4 and TRBJ2-5; D possibly corresponds to TRBD1 (6 bases). The sequence derives from a boy between 10 and 17 years old in good health. CDR3 DNA: TGTGCCAGCAGTTTACGGACTCCGCAGGGGTCCCAGTACTTC. As protein: CASSLRTPQGSQYF.